This TCR beta chain was found in a study of T cell changes during pregnancy in multiple sclerosis. V dropped 6 bases and J dropped 5; count of bases not matched to a gene: 8. The CDR3 length is 15 residues. Germline CDR1 reads MNHEY; CDR2 reads SMNVEV (reference sequence). Sequencing was performed with immunoSEQ multiplex PCR; in TCRdb, only in-frame clones are kept and a portion is missing. The sample consists of around 34,000 clones, about nine tenths of them appearing once. The sample in question was CD8+ T cells from peripheral blood mononuclear cells, obtained in the first trimester of pregnancy. The TCR comes from a female donor with multiple sclerosis, enrolled in a pregnancy study. The V and J genes are TRBV27 and TRBJ1-5, with 9 bases aligning to TRBD1. The CDR3 nucleotides are TGTGCCAGCAGCAATACCGGGACAGGGTATCAGCCCCAGCATTTT. Translation gives CASSNTGTGYQPQHF.